This TCR beta chain was identified in a study of T cell changes during pregnancy in multiple sclerosis. Only in-frame clones appear in the TCRdb table, and some are missing; sequencing was by immunoSEQ multiplex PCR. Of tens of thousands of clones in the sample, roughly 92% are singletons; the top ten hold roughly 2%. The CDR3 is 17 amino acids. Trimming left V 5 bases short and J 2 bases short, with 21 bases between. Germline-derived CDR1 and CDR2 are SEHNR and FQNEAQ (reference sequence). This specimen was peripheral blood, taken in the second trimester of pregnancy. The chain links TRBV7-9 to TRBJ1-2; possible D gene TRBD1, 5 bases. The receptor's source is a female donor with multiple sclerosis, enrolled in a pregnancy study. The CDR3 bases are TGTGCCAGCAGCCCTAAATGGATAGACAGCCCCAACTATGGCTACACCTTC. Its translation is CASSPKWIDSPNYGYTF.